This T cell receptor beta chain came from a study of blood T cell repertoires in COVID-19. Study overall: Researchers got acute and convalescent COVID-19 samples from the United States, Italy and Spain.

In the authors' methods: Estimation of nucleated cell counts was performed using reference gene primer amplification. This table comes from immunoSEQ multiplex PCR, and its TCRdb copy is limited to in-frame clones, with some not included. The V and J calls and clone size come from that table; D and trimming were worked out from the DNA. The sample lists around 110,000 clones, over 80% occurring once. Cohorts were based on clinical histories the participants reported. Recovered status applied to Cohort 3 donors who had two consecutive negative PCRs. It also applied to those with clearance or with symptom resolution. Germline loops: CDR1 ENHRY, CDR2 SYGVKD. V lost 6 bases to trimming and J lost 6 bases, with 12 bases between them. CDR3 length equals 14 residues.

The chain links TRBV10-3 to TRBJ1-6, with a tentative D call TRBD1 (6 bases). This clonotype was obtained from a woman aged 25 to 45 who had recovered from COVID-19. Material: PBMCs or T cells enriched from blood (not recorded which). Here the CDR3 reads CAIRSGEPNSPLHF. The CDR3 DNA is TGTGCCATCAGGTCAGGGGAGCCTAATTCACCCCTCCACTTT.